This T cell receptor (beta chain) comes out of a study of shared clonotypes between healthy human individuals. The germline CDR1 and CDR2 sequences are SGHRS and YFSETQ. CDR3 size: 15 residues. V lost 2 bases and J lost 1; bases outside the gene matches: 3. Sequencing used immunoSEQ multiplex PCR; TCRdb keeps in-frame clones, though not all of them. Of roughly 2 million clones listed, more than 90% are singletons. The TCR sequence derives from a man aged 18 to 30 in good health. Sequenced material: naive CD4+ T cells sorted from blood. The subset was: CD45RA+ positively selected. The V call is TRBV5-1, the J call TRBJ1-1; TRBD1 agrees at 9 bases. This CDR3 reads CASSLTGGTNTEAFF. Here the CDR3 DNA reads TGCGCCAGCAGCTTAACAGGGGGCACGAACACTGAAGCTTTCTTT.